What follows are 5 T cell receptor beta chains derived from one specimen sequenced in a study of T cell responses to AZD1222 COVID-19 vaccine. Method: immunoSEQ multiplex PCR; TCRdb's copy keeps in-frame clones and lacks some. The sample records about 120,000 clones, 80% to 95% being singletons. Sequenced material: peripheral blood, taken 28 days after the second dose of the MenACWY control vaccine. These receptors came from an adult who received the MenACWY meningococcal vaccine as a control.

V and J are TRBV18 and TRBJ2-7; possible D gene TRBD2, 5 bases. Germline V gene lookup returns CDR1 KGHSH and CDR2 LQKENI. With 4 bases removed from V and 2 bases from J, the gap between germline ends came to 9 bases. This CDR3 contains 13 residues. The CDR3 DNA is TGTGCCAGCTCACTTGGACTGACCTACGAGCAGTACGTC. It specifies CASSLGLTYEQYV.

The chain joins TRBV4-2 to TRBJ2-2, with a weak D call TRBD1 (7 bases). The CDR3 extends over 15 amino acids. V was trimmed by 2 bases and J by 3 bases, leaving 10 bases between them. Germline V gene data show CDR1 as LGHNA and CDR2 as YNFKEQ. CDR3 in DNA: TGTGCCAGCAGCCAATCCAGGGGGGACACCGGGGAGCTGTTTTTT. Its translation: CASSQSRGDTGELFF.

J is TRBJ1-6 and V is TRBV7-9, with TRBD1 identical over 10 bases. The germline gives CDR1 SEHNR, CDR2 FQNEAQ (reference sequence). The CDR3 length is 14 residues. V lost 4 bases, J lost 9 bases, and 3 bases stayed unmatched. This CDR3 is CASSSGTGVSPLHF. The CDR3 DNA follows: TGTGCCAGCAGCTCCGGGACAGGGGTTTCACCCCTCCACTTT.

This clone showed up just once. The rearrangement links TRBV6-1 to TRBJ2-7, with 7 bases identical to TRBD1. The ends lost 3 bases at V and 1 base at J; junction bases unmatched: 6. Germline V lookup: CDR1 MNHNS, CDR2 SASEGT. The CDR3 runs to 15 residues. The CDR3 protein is CASSEQPTGSYEQYV. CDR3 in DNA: TGTGCCAGCAGTGAGCAACCGACAGGGTCCTACGAGCAGTACGTC.

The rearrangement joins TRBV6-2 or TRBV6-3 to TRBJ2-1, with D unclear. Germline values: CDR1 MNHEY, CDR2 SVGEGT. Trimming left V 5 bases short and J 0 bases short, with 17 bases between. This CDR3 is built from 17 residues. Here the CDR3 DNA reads TGTGCCAGCAGTAAGGCAGGTGGCATGAACTCCTACAATGAGCAGTTCTTC. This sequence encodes CASSKAGGMNSYNEQFF.